This TCR beta chain derives from a study of T cell changes during pregnancy in multiple sclerosis. Method: immunoSEQ multiplex PCR; TCRdb's copy keeps in-frame clones and lacks some. This sample has some 87,000 clones, with about 95% found just once. The sequencing used peripheral blood, collected in the second trimester of pregnancy. The TCR was taken from a female donor with multiple sclerosis, enrolled in a pregnancy study.

The CDR3 DNA sequence: TGCAGTGCTACGGGGAATGAGCAGTTCTTC. This encodes CSATGNEQFF. The V and J genes are TRBV20-1 and TRBJ2-1, with a tentative D call TRBD2 (5 bases). The germline V gene encodes CDR1 DFQATT and CDR2 SNEGSKA (reference sequence). Trimming left V 4 bases short and J 7 bases short, with 5 bases between. The CDR3 spans 10 residues.